Here is one T cell receptor beta chain with its context. Its antigen remains unidentified. This entry is derived from a study of cytomegalovirus exposure and HLA in healthy donors. Study information: A subsequent analysis reported that the approximately 120 validation repertoires were produced on the same platform that had also been used for the 666 first-cohort repertoires. Study-wide points: One later analysis, an examination of the 100 to 150 validation repertoires, found that first-cohort TCR clusters tended to co-occur in them. Reports indicated that the classifier achieved high specificity and sensitivity in diagnosing cytomegalovirus status.

Clones were read by immunoSEQ multiplex PCR, and TCRdb kept only the in-frame ones, dropping some. The table has more than 85,000 clones, almost 90% seen once. A roughly 120-subject validation cohort, separate from the approximately 670-subject first cohort, supplied the donors. The sequence was obtained from a woman between 18 and 29 years old in good health and CMV-seronegative. What was sequenced was PBMCs.

The CDR3 loop is CASSPYRGKGTDTQYF. The CDR3 bases are TGTGCCAGCAGTCCATACAGGGGGAAGGGGACAGATACGCAGTATTTT. The chain links TRBV28 to TRBJ2-3, with 8 bases lining up with TRBD1. V dropped 5 bases and J dropped 3; count of bases not matched to a gene: 10. This CDR3 has 16 amino acids. The V gene's germline CDR1 is MDHEN and CDR2 SYDVKM.